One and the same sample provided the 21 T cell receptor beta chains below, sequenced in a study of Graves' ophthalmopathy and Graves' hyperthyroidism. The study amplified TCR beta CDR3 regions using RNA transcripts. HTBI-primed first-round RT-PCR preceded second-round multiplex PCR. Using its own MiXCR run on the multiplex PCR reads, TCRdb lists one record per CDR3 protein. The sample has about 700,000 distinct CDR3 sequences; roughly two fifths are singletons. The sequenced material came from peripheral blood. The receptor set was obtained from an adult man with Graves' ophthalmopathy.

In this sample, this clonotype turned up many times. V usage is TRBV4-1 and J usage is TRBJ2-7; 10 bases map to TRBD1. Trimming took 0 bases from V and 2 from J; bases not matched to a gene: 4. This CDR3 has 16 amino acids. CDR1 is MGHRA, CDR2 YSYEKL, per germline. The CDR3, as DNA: TGCGCCAGCAGCCAAGAACAGGGACAGGGGACCTACGAGCAGTACTTC. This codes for CASSQEQGQGTYEQYF.

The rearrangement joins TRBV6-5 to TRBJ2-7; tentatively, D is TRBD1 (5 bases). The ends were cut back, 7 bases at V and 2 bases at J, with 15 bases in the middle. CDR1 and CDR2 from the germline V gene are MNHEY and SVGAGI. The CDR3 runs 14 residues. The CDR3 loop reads CASMDTRGTYEQYV. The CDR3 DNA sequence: TGTGCCAGCATGGACACGCGCGGCACCTACGAGCAGTACGTC.

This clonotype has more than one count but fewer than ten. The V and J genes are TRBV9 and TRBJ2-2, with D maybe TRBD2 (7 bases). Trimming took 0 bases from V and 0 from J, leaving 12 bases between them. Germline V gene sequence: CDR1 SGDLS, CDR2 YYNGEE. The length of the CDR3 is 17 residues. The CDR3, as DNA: TGTGCCAGCAGCGTAGAAGGGGGGGGCGCGAACACCGGGGAGCTGTTTTTT. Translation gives CASSVEGGGANTGELFF.

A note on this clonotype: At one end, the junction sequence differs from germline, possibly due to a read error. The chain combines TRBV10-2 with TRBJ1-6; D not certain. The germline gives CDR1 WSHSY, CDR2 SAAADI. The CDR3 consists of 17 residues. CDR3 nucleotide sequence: TGTGCCAGCAGTCCGACTGGAAGGACGGATTATAATTCACCCCTCCACTTT. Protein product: CASSPTGRTDYNSPLHF.

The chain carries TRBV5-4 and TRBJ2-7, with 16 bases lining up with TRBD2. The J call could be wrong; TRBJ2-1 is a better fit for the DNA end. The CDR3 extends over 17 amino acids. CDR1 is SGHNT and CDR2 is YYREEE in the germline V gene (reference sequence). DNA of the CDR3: TGTGCCAGCACCCCGGGACTAGCGGGAGGGCCGGGTAATGAGCAGTTCTTC. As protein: CASTPGLAGGPGNEQFF.

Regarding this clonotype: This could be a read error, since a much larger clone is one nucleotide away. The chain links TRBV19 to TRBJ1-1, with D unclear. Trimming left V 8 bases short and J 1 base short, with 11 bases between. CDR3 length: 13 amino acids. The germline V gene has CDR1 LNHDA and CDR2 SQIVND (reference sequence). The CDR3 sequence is CASGRKANTEAFF. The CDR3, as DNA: TGTGCCAGTGGTAGGAAGGCGAACACTGAAGCTTTCTTT.

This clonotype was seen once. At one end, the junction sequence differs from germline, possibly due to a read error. The CDR3 is CASSEWRTDTQYF. Here the CDR3 DNA reads TGTGCCAGCAGTGAGTGGCGCACAGATACGCAGTATTTT. The chain has TRBV24-1 and TRBJ2-3, with D hard to call. The CDR3 is 13 amino acids. Germline lookup yields CDR1 KGHDR and CDR2 SFDVKD.

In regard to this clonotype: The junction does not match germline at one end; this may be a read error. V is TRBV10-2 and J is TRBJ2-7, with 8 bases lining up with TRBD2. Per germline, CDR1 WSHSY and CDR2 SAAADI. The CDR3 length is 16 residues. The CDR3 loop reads CASSELTSVRIGEQYF. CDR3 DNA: TGTGCCAGCAGTGAATTGACTAGCGTAAGAATAGGCGAGCAGTACTTC.

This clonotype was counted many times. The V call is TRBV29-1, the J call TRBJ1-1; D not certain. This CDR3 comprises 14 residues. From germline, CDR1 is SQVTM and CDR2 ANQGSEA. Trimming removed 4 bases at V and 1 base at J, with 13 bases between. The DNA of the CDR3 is TGCAGCGTTGTGCAGGCTAGTCAGAACACTGAAGCTTTCTTT. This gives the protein CSVVQASQNTEAFF.

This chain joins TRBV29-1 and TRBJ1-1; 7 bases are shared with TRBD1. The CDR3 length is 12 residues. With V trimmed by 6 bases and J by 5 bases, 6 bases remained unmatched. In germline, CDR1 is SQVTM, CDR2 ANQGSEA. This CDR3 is CSVTGLATEAFF. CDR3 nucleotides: TGCAGCGTGACAGGGTTAGCAACTGAAGCTTTCTTT. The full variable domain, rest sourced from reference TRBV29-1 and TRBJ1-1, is SAVISQKPSRDICQRGTSLTIQCQVDSQVTMMFWYRQQPGQSLTLIATANQGSEATYESGFVIDKFPISRPNLTFSTLTVSNMSPEDSSIYLCSVTGLATEAFFGQGTRLTVV.

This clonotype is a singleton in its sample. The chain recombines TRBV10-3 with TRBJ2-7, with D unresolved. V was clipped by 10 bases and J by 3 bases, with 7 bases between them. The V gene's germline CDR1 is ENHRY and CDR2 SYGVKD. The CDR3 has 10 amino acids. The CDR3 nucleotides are TGTGCCAGCATGCGCTACGAGCAGTACTTC. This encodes CASMRYEQYF.

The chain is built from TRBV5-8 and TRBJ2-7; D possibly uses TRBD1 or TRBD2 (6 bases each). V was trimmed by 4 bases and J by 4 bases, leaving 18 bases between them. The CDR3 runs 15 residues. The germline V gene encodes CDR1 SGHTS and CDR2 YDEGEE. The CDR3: CASSPYQGTLYEQYF. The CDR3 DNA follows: TGTGCCAGCAGCCCTTATCAGGGGACTCTATACGAGCAGTACTTC.

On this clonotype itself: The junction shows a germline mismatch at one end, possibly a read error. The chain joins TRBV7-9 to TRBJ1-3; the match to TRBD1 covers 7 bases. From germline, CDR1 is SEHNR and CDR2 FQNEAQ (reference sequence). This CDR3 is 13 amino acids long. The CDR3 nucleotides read TGTGCCAGCAGCTTCGCAGGGGGAAGCACCATATATTTT. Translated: CASSFAGGSTIYF.

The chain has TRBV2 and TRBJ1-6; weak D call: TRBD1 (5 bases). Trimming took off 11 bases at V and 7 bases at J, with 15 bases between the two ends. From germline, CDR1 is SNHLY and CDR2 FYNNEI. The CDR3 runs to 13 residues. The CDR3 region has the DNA TGTGCCTGGAGTATGGGGGAGAATTCACCCCTCCACTTT. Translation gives CAWSMGENSPLHF.

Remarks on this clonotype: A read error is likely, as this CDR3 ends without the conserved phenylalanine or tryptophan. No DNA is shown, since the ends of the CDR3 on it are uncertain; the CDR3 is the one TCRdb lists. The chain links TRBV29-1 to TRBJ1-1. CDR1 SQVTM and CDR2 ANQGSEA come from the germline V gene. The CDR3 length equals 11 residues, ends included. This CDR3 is CSVVRTVPTFL.

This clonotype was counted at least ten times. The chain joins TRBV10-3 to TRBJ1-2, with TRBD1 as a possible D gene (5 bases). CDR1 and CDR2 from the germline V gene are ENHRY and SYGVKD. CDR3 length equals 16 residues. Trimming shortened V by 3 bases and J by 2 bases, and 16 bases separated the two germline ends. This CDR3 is CAISDGGPAGNYGYTF. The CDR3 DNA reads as TGTGCCATCAGTGATGGGGGACCGGCGGGAAACTATGGCTACACCTTC.

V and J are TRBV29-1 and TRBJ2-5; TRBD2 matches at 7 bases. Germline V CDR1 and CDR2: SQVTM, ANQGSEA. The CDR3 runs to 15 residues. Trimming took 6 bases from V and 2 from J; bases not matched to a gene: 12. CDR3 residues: CSVGGGIAFQETQYF. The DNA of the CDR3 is TGCAGCGTGGGGGGGGGGATAGCGTTTCAAGAGACCCAGTACTTC. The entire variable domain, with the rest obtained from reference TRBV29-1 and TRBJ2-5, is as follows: SAVISQKPSRDICQRGTSLTIQCQVDSQVTMMFWYRQQPGQSLTLIATANQGSEATYESGFVIDKFPISRPNLTFSTLTVSNMSPEDSSIYLCSVGGGIAFQETQYFGPGTRLLVL.

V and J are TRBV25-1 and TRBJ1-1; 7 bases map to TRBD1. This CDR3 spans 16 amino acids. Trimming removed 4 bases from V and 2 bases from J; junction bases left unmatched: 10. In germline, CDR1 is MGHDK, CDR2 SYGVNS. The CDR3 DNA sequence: TGTGCCAGCAGTGCTCAGAGGACAGGCAGAAACACTGAAGCTTTCTTT. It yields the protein CASSAQRTGRNTEAFF.

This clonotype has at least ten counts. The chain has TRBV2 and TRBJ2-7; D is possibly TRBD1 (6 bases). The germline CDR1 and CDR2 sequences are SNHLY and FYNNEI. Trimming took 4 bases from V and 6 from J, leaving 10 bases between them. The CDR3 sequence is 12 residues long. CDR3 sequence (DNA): TGTGCCAGCAGTGCCACAGGGATCGAGCAGTACTTC. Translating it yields CASSATGIEQYF. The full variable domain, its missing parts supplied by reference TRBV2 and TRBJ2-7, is EPEVTQTPSHQVTQMGQEVILRCVPISNHLYFYWYRQILGQKVEFLVSFYNNEISEKSEIFDDQFSVERPDGSNFTLKIRSTKLEDSAMYFCASSATGIEQYFGPGTRLTVT.

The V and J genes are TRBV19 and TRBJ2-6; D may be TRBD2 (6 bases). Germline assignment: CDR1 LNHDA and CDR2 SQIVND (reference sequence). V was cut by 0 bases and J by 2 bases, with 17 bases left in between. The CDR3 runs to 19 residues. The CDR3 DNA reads TGTGCCAGTAGTATAGAAGTCACGGGGGTTAGCCCTGGGGCCAACGTCCTGACTTTC. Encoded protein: CASSIEVTGVSPGANVLTF. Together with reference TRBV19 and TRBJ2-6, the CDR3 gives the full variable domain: DGGITQSPKYLFRKEGQNVTLSCEQNLNHDAMYWYRQDPGQGLRLIYYSQIVNDFQKGDIAEGYSVSREKKESFPLTVTSAQKNPTAFYLCASSIEVTGVSPGANVLTFGAGSRLTVL.

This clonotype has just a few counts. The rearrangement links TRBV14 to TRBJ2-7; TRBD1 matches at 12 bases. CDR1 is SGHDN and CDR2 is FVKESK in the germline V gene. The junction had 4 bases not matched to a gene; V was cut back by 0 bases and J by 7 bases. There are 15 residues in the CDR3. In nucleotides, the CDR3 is TGTGCCAGCAGCCAAGATGGGACAGGGGGCCGGGAGCAGTACTTC. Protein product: CASSQDGTGGREQYF.